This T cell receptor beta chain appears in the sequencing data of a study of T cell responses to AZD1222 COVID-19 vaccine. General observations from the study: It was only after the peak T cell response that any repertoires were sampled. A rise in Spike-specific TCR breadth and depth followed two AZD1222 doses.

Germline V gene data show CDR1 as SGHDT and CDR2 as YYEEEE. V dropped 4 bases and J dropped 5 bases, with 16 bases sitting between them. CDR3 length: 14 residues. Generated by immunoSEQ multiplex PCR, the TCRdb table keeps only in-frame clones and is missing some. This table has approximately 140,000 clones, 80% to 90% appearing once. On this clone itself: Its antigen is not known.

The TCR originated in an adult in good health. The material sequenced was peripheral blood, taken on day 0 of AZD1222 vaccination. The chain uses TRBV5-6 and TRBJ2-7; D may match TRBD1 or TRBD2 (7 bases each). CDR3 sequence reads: CASSARGGGDEQYF. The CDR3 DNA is TGTGCCAGCAGCGCCCGGGGAGGGGGCGACGAGCAGTACTTC.